The entry that follows covers one TCR beta chain sequence. This specimen belongs to a study of technical replicates of blood from a handful of donors. Clones were read by immunoSEQ multiplex PCR, and TCRdb kept only the in-frame ones, dropping some. The sample carries roughly 74,000 clones, 75% to 95% recorded once. This clonotype originated in a human donor in good health. The sequencing sample was made of T cells isolated from PBMCs.

The CDR3 DNA reads TGTGCCAGCAGGAATTCTCCAGGGGGCGGTGGCTACACCTTC. Translation: CASRNSPGGGGYTF. The rearrangement uses TRBV28 and TRBJ1-2; 8 bases line up with TRBD1. The CDR3 is made up of 14 amino acids. Per the germline V gene, CDR1 is MDHEN and CDR2 is SYDVKM. V trimming: 6 bases; J trimming: 7 bases; junction bases outside the gene matches: 10.